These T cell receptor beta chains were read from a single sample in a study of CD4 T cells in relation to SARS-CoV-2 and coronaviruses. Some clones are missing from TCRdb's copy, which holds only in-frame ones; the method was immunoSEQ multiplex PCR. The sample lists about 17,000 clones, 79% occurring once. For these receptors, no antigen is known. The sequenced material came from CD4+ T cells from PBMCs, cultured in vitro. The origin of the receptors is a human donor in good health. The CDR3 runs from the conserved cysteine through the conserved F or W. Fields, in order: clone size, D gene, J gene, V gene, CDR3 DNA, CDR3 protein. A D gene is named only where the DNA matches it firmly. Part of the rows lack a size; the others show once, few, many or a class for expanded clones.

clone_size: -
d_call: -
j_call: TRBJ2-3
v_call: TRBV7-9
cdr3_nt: TGTGCCACAGAGACTGGCACAGATACGCAGTATTTT
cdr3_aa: CATETGTDTQYF

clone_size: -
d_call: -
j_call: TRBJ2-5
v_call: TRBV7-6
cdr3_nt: TGTGCCAGCGGCCAACCTTCCCAGTACTTC
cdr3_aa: CASGQPSQYF

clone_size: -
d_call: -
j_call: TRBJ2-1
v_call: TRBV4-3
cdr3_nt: TGCGCCAGCAGCCAAAATGGCGGGTCTGGGGCCAATGAGCAGTTCTTC
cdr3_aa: CASSQNGGSGANEQFF

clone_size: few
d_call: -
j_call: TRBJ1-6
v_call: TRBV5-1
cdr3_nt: TGCGCCAGCAGCTTGGACAGGGTGGCTAATTCACCCCTCCACTTT
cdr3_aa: CASSLDRVANSPLHF

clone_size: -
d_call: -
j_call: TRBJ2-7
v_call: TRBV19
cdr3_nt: TGTGCCAGTAGTCCAGCAGGGGGAGGGTACGAGCAGTACTTC
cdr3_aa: CASSPAGGGYEQYF

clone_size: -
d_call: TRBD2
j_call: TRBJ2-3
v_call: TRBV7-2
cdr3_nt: TGTGCCAGCAGCCCGCTGAGCGGGAGGGCCACAGATACGCAGTATTTT
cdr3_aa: CASSPLSGRATDTQYF

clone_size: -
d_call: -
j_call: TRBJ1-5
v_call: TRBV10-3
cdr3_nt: TGTGCCATCAGTGAATACGAAAGTGAGCCCCAGCATTTT
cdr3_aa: CAISEYESEPQHF

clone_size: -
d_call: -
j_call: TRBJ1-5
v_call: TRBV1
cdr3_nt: TGCACCAGCAGCCATCAGACGGGCATAAATAGCAATCAGCCCCAGCATTTT
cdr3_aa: CTSSHQTGINSNQPQHF

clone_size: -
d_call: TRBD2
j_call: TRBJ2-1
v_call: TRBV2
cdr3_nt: TGTGCCAGCACTCTAGCGGGAGAGTACAATGAGCAGTTCTTC
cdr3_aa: CASTLAGEYNEQFF

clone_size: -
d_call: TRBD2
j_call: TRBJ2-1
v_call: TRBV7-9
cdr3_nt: TGTGCCAGCAGCTTAGGAGCGGGAGGCAATGAGCAGTTCTTC
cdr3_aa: CASSLGAGGNEQFF

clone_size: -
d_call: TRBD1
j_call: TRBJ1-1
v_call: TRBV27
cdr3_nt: TGTGCCAGCAGCCCCGGACAGGGGGGCACTGAAGCTTTCTTT
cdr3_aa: CASSPGQGGTEAFF

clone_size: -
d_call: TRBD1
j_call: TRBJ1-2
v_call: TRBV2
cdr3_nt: TGTGCCAGCAGTCGGACAGGGCGGGAGAATGGCTACACCTTC
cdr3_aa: CASSRTGRENGYTF

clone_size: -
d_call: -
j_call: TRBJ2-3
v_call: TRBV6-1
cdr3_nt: TGTGCCAGCAGTGAACTCTCCCGACGAACAGATACGCAGTATTTT
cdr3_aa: CASSELSRRTDTQYF

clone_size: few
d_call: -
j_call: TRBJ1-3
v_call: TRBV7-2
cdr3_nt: TGTGCCAGCAGCTTAGATGTGGGGTCCAACTCTGGAAACACCATATATTTT
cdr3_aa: CASSLDVGSNSGNTIYF

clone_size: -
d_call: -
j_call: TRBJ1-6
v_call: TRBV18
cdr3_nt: TGTGCCAGCTCAGCCGGGACACAAGATTCACCCCTCCACTTT
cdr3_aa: CASSAGTQDSPLHF

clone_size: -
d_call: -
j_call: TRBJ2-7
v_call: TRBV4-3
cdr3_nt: TGCGCCAGCAGCCAACTGACAGGAGGAGATTACGAGCAGTACTTC
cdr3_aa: CASSQLTGGDYEQYF

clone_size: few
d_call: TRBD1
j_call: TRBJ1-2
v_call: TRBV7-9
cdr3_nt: TGTGCCAGCAGCTCGTCGACAGGGAACGAGTATGGCTACACCTTC
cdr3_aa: CASSSSTGNEYGYTF

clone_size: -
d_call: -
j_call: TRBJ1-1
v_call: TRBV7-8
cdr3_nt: TGTGCCAGCAGCCAATCCGGACGGGTGCTATACACTGAAGCTTTCTTT
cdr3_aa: CASSQSGRVLYTEAFF

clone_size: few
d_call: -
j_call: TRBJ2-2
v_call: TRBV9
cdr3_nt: TGTGCCAGCAGCGTACGCAGTGCCGGGAACACCGGGGAGCTGTTTTTT
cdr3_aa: CASSVRSAGNTGELFF

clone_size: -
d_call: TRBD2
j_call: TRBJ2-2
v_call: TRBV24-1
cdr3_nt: TGTGCCACCAGAGGTCAGAGCGGGAGTACCGGGGAGCTGTTTTTT
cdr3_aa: CATRGQSGSTGELFF

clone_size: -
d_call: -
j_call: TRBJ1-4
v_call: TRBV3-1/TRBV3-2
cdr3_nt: TGTGCCAGCAGCCAAGCCTTGGACGAAAAACTGTTTTTT
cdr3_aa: CASSQALDEKLFF

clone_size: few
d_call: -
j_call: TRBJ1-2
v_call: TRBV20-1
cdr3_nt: TGCAGTGCTCGGACAGCTTATGGCTACACCTTC
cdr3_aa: CSARTAYGYTF

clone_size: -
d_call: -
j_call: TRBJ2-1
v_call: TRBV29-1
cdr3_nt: TGCAGCGCTGGACCCCGACTAGAGGGTGAGCAGTTCTTC
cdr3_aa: CSAGPRLEGEQFF

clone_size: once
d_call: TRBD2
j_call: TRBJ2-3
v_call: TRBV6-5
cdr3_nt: TGTGCCGCCGGGAGGGCAGGTGATACGCAGTATTTT
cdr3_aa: CAAGRAGDTQYF

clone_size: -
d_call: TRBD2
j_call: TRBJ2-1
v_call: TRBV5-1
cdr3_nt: TGCGCCAGCAGCGGACGAGCTAGCGGGTCCTCCTACAATGAGCAGTTCTTC
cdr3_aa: CASSGRASGSSYNEQFF

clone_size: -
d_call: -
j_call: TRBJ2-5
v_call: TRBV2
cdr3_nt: TGTGCCACAACCTCAAGGCCAGAGGCCCAGTACTTC
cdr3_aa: CATTSRPEAQYF

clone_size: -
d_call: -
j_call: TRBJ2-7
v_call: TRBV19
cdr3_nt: TGTGCCAGTACCCTCAGGGATCGCCCCTACGAGCAGTACTTC
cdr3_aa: CASTLRDRPYEQYF

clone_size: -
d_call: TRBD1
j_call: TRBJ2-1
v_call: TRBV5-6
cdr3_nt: TGTGCCAGCAGCGGGGGACCGGGACAGGTCTCGGGGCTTGAGCAGTTCTTC
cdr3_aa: CASSGGPGQVSGLEQFF

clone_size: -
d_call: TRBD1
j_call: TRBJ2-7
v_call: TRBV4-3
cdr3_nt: TGCGCCAGCAGCCAAGGCGTGACAGGGGCCTACGAGCAGTACTTC
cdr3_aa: CASSQGVTGAYEQYF

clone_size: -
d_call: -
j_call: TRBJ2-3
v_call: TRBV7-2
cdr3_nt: TGTGCCAGCAGCTTCCGGGACTCCCGCACAGATACGCAGTATTTT
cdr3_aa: CASSFRDSRTDTQYF

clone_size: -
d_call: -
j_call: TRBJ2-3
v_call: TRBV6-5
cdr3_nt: TGTGCCAGCAGTCTGTTTGACTCGGTCGGGACGCAGTATTTT
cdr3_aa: CASSLFDSVGTQYF

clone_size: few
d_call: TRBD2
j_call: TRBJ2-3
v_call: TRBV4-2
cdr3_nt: TGTGCCAGCAGCTCACCTAGCGGGAGGGCAGATACGCAGTATTTT
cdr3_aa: CASSSPSGRADTQYF

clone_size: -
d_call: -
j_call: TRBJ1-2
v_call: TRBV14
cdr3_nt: TGTGCCAGCAGCCAACGGTTTAGGGACGGCTACACCTTC
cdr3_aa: CASSQRFRDGYTF

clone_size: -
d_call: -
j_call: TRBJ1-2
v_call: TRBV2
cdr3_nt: TGTGCCAGCAGTGATTTGGGGAGGGGATCTAACTATGGCTACACCTTC
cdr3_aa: CASSDLGRGSNYGYTF

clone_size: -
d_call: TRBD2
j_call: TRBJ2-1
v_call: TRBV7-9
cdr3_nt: TGTGCCAGCAGCCCGACTAGCGGGGGCGGATCGGGTGAGCAGTTCTTC
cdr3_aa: CASSPTSGGGSGEQFF

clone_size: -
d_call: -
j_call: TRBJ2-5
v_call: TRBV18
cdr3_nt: TGTGCCAGCTCACCACCCTCCAAGGGGCGACTACTAGAGACCCAGTACTTC
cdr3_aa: CASSPPSKGRLLETQYF

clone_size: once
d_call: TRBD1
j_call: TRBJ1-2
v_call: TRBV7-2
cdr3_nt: TGTGCCAGCGACAGGGACTCTAACTATGGCTACACCTTC
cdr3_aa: CASDRDSNYGYTF

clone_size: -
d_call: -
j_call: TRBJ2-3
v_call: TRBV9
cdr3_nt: TGTGCCAGCAGGGCGGGCGAAGATACGCAGTATTTT
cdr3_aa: CASRAGEDTQYF

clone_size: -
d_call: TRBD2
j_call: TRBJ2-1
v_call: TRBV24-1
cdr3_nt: TGTGCCACCAGTGACCCCGGCGGGGGGGCCAATGAGCAGTTCTTC
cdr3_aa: CATSDPGGGANEQFF

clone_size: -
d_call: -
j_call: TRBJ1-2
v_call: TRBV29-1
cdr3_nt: TGCAGCGTCTTCGCGGCAGATCCTACTAACTATGGCTACACCTTC
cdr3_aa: CSVFAADPTNYGYTF

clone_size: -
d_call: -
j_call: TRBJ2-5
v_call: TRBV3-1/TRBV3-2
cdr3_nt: TGTGCCAGCAGCCAAGAAAGACCCCTTAAAGAGACCCAGTACTTC
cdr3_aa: CASSQERPLKETQYF

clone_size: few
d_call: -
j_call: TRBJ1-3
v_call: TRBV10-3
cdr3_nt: TGTGCCATCCTGTACTCTGGAAACACCATATATTTT
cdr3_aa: CAILYSGNTIYF

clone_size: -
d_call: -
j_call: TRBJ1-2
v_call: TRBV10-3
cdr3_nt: TGTGCCATCAACAACAGGCCCCATACGTATGGCTACACCTTC
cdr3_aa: CAINNRPHTYGYTF

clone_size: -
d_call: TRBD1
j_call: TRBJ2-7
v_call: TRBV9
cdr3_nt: TGTGCCAGCAGCCCGACAGGGGGGGACACTGGGGAGCAGTACTTC
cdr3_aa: CASSPTGGDTGEQYF

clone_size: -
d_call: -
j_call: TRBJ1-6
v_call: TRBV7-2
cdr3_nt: TGTGCCAGCAGCTGGGGTCCCAGCGGTAATTCACCCCTCCACTTT
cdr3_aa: CASSWGPSGNSPLHF

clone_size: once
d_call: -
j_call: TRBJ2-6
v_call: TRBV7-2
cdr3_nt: TGTGCCAGCAGCTTAGCATGGGGGGTCTCTGGGGCCAACGTCCTGACTTTC
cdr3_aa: CASSLAWGVSGANVLTF

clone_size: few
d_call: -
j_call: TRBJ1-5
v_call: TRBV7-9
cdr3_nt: TGTGCCAGCAGCTTACAGGAAAATCAGCCCCAGCATTTT
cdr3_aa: CASSLQENQPQHF

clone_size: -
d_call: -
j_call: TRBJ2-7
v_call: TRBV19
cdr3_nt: TGTGCCAGTAGTAAGTTCCCTTCTGACATTTCCTACGAGCAGTACTTC
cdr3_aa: CASSKFPSDISYEQYF

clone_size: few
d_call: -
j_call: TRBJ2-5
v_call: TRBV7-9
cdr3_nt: TGTGCCAGCAGCTTGGCGGTGGTGGAAGAGACCCAGTACTTC
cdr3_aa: CASSLAVVEETQYF

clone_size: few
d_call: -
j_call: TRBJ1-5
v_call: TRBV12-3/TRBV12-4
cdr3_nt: TGTGCCAGCACCCTGGGGGGGGATCAGCCCCAGCATTTT
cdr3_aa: CASTLGGDQPQHF

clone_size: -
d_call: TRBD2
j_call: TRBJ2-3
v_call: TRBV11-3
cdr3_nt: TGTGCCAGCAGCTCTAGACTAGCGGGAGTATCACCGACGCAGTATTTT
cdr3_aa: CASSSRLAGVSPTQYF